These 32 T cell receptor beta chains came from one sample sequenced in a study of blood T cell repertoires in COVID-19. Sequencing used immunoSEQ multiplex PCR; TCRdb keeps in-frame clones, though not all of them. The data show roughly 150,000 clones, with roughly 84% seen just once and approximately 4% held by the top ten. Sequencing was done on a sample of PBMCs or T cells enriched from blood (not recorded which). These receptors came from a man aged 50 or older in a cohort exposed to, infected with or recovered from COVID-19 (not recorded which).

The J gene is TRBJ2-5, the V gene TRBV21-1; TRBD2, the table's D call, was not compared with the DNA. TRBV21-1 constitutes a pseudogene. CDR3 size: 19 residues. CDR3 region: CASSANGRPATPGKETQYF. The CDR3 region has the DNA TGTGCCAGCAGCGCAAATGGGAGACCGGCAACTCCCGGGAAAGAGACCCAGTACTTC.

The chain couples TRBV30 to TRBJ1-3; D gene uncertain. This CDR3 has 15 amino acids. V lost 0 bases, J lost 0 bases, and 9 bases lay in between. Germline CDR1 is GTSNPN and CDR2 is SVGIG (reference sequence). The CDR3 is CAWSVGGSSGNTIYF. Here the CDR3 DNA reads TGTGCCTGGAGTGTCGGAGGTTCCTCTGGAAACACCATATATTTT.

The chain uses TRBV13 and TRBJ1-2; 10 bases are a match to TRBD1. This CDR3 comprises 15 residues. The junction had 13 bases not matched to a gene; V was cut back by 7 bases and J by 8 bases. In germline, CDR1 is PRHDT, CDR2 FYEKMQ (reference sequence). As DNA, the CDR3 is TGTGCCAGCACCTTTTCTCGACAGGGGGCGGGCGGCTACACCTTC. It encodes CASTFSRQGAGGYTF.

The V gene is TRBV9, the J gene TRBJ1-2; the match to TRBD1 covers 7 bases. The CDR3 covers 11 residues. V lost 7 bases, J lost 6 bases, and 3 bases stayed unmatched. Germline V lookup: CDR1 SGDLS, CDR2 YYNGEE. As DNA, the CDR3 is TGTGCCAGCCAAGGGACAGATGGCTACACCTTC. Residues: CASQGTDGYTF. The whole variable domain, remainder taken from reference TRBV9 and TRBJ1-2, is DSGVTQTPKHLITATGQRVTLRCSPRSGDLSVYWYQQSLDQGLQFLIQYYNGEERAKGNILERFSAQQFPDLHSELNLSSLELGDSALYFCASQGTDGYTFGSGTRLTVV.

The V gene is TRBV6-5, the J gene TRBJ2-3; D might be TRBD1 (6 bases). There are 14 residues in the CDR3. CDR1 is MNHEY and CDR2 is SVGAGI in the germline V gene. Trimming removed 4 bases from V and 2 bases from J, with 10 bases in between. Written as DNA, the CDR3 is TGTGCCAGCAGTTTGCAGGGGATCACAGATACGCAGTATTTT. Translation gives CASSLQGITDTQYF.

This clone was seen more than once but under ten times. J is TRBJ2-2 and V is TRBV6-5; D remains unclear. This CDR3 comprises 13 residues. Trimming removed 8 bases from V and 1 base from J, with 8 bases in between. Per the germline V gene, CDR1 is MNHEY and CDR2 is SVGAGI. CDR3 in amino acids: CASSDKNTGELFF. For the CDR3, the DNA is TGTGCCAGCTCCGACAAGAACACCGGGGAGCTGTTTTTT.

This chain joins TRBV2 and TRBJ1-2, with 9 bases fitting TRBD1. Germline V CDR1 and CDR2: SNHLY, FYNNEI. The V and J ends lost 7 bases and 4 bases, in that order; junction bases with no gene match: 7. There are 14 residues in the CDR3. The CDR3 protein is CASTLTGGGYGYTF. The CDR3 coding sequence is TGTGCCAGCACTCTGACAGGGGGAGGCTATGGCTACACCTTC.

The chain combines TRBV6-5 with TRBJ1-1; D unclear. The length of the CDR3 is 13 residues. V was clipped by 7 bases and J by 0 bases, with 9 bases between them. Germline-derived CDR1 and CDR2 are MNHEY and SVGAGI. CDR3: CASTRRLNTEAFF. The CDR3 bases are TGTGCCAGCACCCGGCGGTTGAACACTGAAGCTTTCTTT.

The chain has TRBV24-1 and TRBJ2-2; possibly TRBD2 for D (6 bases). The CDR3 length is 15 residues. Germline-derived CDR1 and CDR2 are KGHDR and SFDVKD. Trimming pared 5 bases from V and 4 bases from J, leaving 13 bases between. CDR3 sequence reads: CATSVGRGSTGELFF. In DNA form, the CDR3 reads TGTGCCACCAGTGTGGGCCGGGGGAGCACCGGGGAGCTGTTTTTT.

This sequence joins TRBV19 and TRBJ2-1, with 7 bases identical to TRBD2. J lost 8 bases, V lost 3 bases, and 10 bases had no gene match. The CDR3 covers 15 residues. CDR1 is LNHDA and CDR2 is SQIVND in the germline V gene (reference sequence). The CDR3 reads CASSISGTGGDEQFF. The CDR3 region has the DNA TGTGCCAGTAGTATCAGCGGGACCGGTGGAGATGAGCAGTTCTTC.

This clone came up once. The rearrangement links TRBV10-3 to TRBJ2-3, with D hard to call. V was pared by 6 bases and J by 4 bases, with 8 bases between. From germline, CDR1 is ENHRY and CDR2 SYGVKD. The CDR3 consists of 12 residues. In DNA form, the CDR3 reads TGTGCCATCAGACAGCAGGCAGATACGCAGTATTTT. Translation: CAIRQQADTQYF.

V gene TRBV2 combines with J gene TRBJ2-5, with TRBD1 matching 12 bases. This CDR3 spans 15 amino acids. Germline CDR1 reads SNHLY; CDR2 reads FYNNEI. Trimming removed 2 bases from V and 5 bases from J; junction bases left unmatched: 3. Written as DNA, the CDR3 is TGTGCCAGCAGTGAAAGGGACAGGGGGCGGGAGACCCAGTACTTC. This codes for CASSERDRGRETQYF.

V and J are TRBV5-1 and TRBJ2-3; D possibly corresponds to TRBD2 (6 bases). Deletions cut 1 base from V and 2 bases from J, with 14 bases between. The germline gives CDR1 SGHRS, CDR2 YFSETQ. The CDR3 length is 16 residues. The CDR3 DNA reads TGCGCCAGCAGCTTGATTGGAGGAGGGATCACAGATACGCAGTATTTT. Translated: CASSLIGGGITDTQYF.

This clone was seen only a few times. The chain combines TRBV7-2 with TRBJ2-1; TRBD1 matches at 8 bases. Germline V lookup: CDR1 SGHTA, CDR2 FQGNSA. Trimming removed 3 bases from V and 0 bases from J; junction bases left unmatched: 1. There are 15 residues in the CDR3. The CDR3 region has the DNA TGTGCCAGCAGCTTGGACAGGGACTCCTACAATGAGCAGTTCTTC. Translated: CASSLDRDSYNEQFF.

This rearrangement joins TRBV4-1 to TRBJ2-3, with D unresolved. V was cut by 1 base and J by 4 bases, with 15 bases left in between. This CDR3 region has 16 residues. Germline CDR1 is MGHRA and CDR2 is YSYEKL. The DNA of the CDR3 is TGCGCCAGCAGCCAAGGAGCGACCCTGCTTGCAGATACGCAGTATTTT. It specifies CASSQGATLLADTQYF.

In DNA, the CDR3 is TGTGCCAGCAGTTCCCCTAGCGGGGGCCTTACCTACGAGCAGTACTTC. Translated, it gives CASSSPSGGLTYEQYF. J is TRBJ2-7 and V is TRBV28, with TRBD2 identical over 10 bases. The CDR3 consists of 16 residues. Germline CDR1 is MDHEN and CDR2 is SYDVKM. The trim removed 4 bases at V and 2 bases at J, leaving 8 bases unmatched. The variable domain in full, with the rest retrieved from reference TRBV28 and TRBJ2-7, is DVKVTQSSRYLVKRTGEKVFLECVQDMDHENMFWYRQDPGLGLRLIYFSYDVKMKEKGDIPEGYSVSREKKERFSLILESASTNQTSMYLCASSSPSGGLTYEQYFGPGTRLTVT.

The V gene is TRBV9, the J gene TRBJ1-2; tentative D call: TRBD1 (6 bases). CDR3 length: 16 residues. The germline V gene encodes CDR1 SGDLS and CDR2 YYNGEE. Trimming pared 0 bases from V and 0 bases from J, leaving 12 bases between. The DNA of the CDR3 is TGTGCCAGCAGCGTAGATCTGGGGGCTTCTAACTATGGCTACACCTTC. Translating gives CASSVDLGASNYGYTF. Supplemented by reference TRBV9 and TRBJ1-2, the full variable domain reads DSGVTQTPKHLITATGQRVTLRCSPRSGDLSVYWYQQSLDQGLQFLIQYYNGEERAKGNILERFSAQQFPDLHSELNLSSLELGDSALYFCASSVDLGASNYGYTFGSGTRLTVV.

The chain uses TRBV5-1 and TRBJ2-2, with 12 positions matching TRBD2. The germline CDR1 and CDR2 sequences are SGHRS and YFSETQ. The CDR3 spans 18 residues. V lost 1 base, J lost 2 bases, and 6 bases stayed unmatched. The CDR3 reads CASSLSLAGGPNTGELFF. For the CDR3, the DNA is TGCGCCAGCAGCTTGAGTCTAGCGGGAGGGCCCAACACCGGGGAGCTGTTTTTT.

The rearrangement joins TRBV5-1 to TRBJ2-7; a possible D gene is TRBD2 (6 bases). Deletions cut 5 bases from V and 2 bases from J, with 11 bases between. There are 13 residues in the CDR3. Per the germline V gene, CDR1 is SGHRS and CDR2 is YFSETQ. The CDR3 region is CASSEPGAYEQYF. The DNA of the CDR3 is TGCGCCAGCAGTGAGCCGGGAGCCTACGAGCAGTACTTC.

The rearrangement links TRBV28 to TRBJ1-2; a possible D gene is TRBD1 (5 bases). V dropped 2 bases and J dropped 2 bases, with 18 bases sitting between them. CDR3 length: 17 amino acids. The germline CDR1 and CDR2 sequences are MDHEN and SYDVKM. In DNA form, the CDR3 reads TGTGCCAGCAGTTTACTCAAGACAGACATAAACAACTATGGCTACACCTTC. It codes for CASSLLKTDINNYGYTF.

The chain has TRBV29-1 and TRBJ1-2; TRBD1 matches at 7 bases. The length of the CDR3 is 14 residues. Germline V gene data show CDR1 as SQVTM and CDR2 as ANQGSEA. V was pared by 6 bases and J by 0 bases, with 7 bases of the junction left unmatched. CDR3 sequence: CSVDRDRANYGYTF. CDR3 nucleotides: TGCAGCGTGGACCGGGACAGAGCTAACTATGGCTACACCTTC.

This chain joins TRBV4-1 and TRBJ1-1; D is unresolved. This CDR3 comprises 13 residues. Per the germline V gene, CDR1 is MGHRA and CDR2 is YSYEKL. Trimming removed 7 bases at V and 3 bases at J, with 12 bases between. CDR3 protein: CASTLGSHTEAFF. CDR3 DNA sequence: TGCGCCAGCACCTTGGGCAGCCACACTGAAGCTTTCTTT.

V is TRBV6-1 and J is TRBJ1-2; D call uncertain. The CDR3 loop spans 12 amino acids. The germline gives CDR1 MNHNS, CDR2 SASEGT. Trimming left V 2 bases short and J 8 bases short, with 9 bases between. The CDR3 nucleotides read TGTGCCAGCAGTGAACCTGGGAGCGGCTACACCTTC. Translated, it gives CASSEPGSGYTF.

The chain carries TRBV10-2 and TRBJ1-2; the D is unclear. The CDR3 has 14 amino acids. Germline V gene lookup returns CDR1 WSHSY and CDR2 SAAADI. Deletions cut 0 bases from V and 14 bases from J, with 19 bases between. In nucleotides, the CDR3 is TGCGCCAGCAGTGAGTCGACTCCTATTACCAAAGCTACCTTC. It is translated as CASSESTPITKATF.

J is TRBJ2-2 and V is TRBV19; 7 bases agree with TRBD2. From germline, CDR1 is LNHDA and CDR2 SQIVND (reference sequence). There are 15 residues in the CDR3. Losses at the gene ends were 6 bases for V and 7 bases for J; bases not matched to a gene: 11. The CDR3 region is CASSQWAGVDGELFF. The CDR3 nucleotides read TGTGCCAGTAGCCAATGGGCGGGAGTGGACGGGGAGCTGTTTTTT.

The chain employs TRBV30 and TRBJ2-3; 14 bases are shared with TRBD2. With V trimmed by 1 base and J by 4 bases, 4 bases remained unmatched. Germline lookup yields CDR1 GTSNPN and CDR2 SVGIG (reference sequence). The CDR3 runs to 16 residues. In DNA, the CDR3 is TGTGCCTGGAGTGGGACTAGCGGGGGGACGGCAGATACGCAGTATTTT. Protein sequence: CAWSGTSGGTADTQYF. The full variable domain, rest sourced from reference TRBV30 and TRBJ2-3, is SQTIHQWPATLVQPVGSPLSLECTVEGTSNPNLYWYRQAAGRGLQLLFYSVGIGQISSEVPQNLSASRPQDRQFILSSKKLLLSDSGFYLCAWSGTSGGTADTQYFGPGTRLTVL.

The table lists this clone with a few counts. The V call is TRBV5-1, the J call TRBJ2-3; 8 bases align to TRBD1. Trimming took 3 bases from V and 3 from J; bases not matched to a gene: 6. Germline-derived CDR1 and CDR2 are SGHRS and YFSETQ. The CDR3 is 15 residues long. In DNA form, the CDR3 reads TGCGCCAGCAGCTGGACAGGGACGGGAACAGATACGCAGTATTTT. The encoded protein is CASSWTGTGTDTQYF.

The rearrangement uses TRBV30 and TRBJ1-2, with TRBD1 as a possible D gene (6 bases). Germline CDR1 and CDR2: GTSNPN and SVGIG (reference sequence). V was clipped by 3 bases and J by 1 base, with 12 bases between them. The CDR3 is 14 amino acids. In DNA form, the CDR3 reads TGTGCCTGGAGGACGGGGGGCCATAACTATGGCTACACCTTC. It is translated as CAWRTGGHNYGYTF.

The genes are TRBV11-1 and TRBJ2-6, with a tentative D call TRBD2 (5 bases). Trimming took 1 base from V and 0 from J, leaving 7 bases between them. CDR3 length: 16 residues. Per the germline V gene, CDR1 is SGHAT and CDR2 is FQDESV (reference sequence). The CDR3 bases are TGTGCCAGCAGCTTAGTGGGGAGCTCTGGGGCCAACGTCCTGACTTTC. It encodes CASSLVGSSGANVLTF.

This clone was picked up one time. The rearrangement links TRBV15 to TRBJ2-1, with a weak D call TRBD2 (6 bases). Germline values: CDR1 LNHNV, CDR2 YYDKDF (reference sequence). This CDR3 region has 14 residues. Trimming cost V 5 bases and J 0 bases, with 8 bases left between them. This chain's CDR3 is CATSDGSSYNEQFF. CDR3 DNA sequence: TGTGCCACCAGCGACGGGAGCTCCTACAATGAGCAGTTCTTC.

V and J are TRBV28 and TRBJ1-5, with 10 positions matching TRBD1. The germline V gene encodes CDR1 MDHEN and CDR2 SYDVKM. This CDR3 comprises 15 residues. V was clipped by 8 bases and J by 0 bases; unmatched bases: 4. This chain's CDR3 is CASSGQGLSNQPQHF. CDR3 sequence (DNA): TGTGCCAGCTCGGGACAGGGGCTTAGCAATCAGCCCCAGCATTTT.

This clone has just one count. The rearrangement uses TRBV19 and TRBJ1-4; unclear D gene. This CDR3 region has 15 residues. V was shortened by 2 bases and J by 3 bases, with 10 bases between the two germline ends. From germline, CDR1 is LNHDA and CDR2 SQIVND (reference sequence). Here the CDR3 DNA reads TGTGCCAGTAGTATACCCCGGGTGTCTAATGAAAAACTGTTTTTT. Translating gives CASSIPRVSNEKLFF.